This T cell receptor (beta chain) emerged from a study of T cells in Graves' hyperthyroidism and ophthalmopathy. Background on the study: Peripheral blood was acquired at first diagnosis, ahead of any therapy whatsoever. Study findings and constraints: Ophthalmopathy was told apart from stable hyperthyroidism by a 13 V-J model. Most clonotypes expanded in thyroid above 0.001 were likewise present in blood.

TCR beta CDR3 sequences were amplified from RNA transcripts. The HTBI primer set served for first-round RT-PCR of the TCR CDR3. From the multiplex PCR reads, TCRdb called clonotypes with MiXCR, one entry per CDR3 protein. The table includes approximately 510,000 distinct CDR3 sequences, less than 25% detected once. Fresh peripheral blood, under 11 ml, yielded the PBMCs. Germline assignment: CDR1 SNHLY and CDR2 FYNNEI. The CDR3 length is 14 residues. V shed 7 bases and J shed 0 bases, with 10 bases lying between them. This clonotype was seen repeatedly, ten times or more. Its antigen is currently unknown.

This chain uses TRBV2 with TRBJ1-3; D call uncertain. Sample: blood. This clonotype originated in a man in his late teens or twenties with Graves' hyperthyroidism. CDR3 amino acids: CASKRGDSGNTIYF. In nucleotides, the CDR3 is TGTGCCAGCAAACGGGGAGACTCTGGAAACACCATATATTTT.